A single sample is the source of the 31 T cell receptor beta chains below, sequenced in a study of monozygotic twins with inflammatory bowel disease. From the 5' RACE reads, TCRdb lists one entry per CDR3 protein and no DNA. Its table records nearly 450,000 distinct CDR3 sequences. Sequencing was carried out using blood. Receptor source: a human donor with ulcerative colitis or Crohn's disease, or a healthy co-twin of an affected twin (not recorded which).

The chain employs TRBV30 and TRBJ2-2; TCRdb's assignment of TRBD1 cannot be checked, as there is no DNA. CDR1 and CDR2 from the germline V gene are GTSNPN and SVGIG (reference sequence). CDR3 size: 15 residues. The CDR3 sequence is CAWSVSGGNTGELFF.

V is TRBV2 and J is TRBJ2-1; TCRdb indicates TRBD2, and absent DNA this call remains unverified. Germline-derived CDR1 and CDR2 are SNHLY and FYNNEI. CDR3 length: 12 residues. The chain's CDR3 is CASPGVSREQFF.

J is TRBJ2-6 and V is TRBV4-3; without DNA, the TCRdb call of TRBD2 cannot be checked. The CDR3 runs 17 residues. The germline gives CDR1 LGHNA, CDR2 YSLEER. CDR3 protein: CASSQGSGDSGANVLTF.

The chain couples TRBV12-3 or TRBV12-4 to TRBJ2-7; TCRdb's D call, TRBD2, is unchecked because there is no DNA. This CDR3 has 14 residues. Here the CDR3 reads CASSFGALDYEQYF.

The V and J genes are TRBV7-2 and TRBJ1-4; TCRdb designates TRBD1, a call that cannot be tested without DNA. The germline V gene encodes CDR1 SGHTA and CDR2 FQGNSA. CDR3 length equals 15 residues. The CDR3 loop is CASSSQGAQSEKLFF.

The V and J genes are TRBV6-2 or TRBV6-3 and TRBJ2-7; no DNA is available, so the TRBD1 call from TCRdb remains unchecked. Looked up from germline, CDR1 is MNHEY and CDR2 is SVGEGT. This CDR3 has 16 residues. The CDR3 reads CASSWMLGQGPHEQYF.

The chain joins TRBV3-1 to TRBJ2-7. Per germline, CDR1 LGHDT and CDR2 YNNKEL (reference sequence). CDR3 length: 15 amino acids. The CDR3 protein is CASSQEINLSGEQYF.

The chain links TRBV12-3 or TRBV12-4 to TRBJ1-3. The CDR3 covers 14 residues. CDR3 protein: CASGKGSSGNTIYF.

V usage is TRBV5-1 and J usage is TRBJ2-3; TCRdb designates TRBD1, a call that cannot be tested without DNA. Germline CDR1 reads SGHRS; CDR2 reads YFSETQ. The CDR3 is made up of 15 amino acids. This CDR3 is CASSFGQGRADTQYF.

V and J are TRBV5-5 and TRBJ2-1; TCRdb proposes TRBD1, but this gene call is untestable without DNA. CDR3 size: 17 residues. CDR1 is SGHKS and CDR2 is YYEKEE in the germline V gene (reference sequence). CDR3 region: CASSLAALGRGSNEQFF.

This chain links TRBV18 with TRBJ2-5; the TRBD2 assignment by TCRdb is unverifiable without DNA. The CDR3 totals 16 residues. Germline lookup yields CDR1 KGHSH and CDR2 LQKENI. The CDR3 reads CASSPPGSNLGETQYF.

The chain links TRBV7-2 to TRBJ1-6. CDR3 size: 17 residues. CDR1 SGHTA and CDR2 FQGNSA come from the germline V gene. The CDR3 sequence is CASSLASGRATNSPLHF.

V usage is TRBV20-1 and J usage is TRBJ2-4; as DNA is missing, the TRBD1 call by TCRdb cannot be tested. Germline V gene lookup returns CDR1 DFQATT and CDR2 SNEGSKA (reference sequence). The length of the CDR3 is 12 residues. The CDR3 here is CSATGGVDIQYF.

The CDR3 here is CASSVASGGRREQYF. The chain uses TRBV9 and TRBJ2-7; with no DNA, the TCRdb D assignment of TRBD2 cannot be verified. This CDR3 has 15 residues. In germline, CDR1 is SGDLS, CDR2 YYNGEE.

V and J are TRBV12-3 or TRBV12-4 and TRBJ1-6; the D call of TRBD1 rests on TCRdb alone, since no DNA is present to check it. The CDR3 covers 16 residues. CDR3: CASSLRGSSYNSPLHF.

V and J are TRBV29-1 and TRBJ2-3; TCRdb outputs TRBD1, but without DNA this stays unchecked. This CDR3 contains 12 residues. Germline-derived CDR1 and CDR2 are SQVTM and ANQGSEA. CDR3 loop: CSVERGTDTQYF.

The rearrangement joins TRBV28 to TRBJ2-3; the TCRdb D gene call, TRBD1, has no DNA to confirm it. The CDR3 extends over 15 amino acids. Germline CDR1 MDHEN, CDR2 SYDVKM. The CDR3 is CASSFGDRRTDTQYF.

The chain recombines TRBV27 with TRBJ2-7; the D gene TCRdb calls, TRBD1, cannot be checked with no DNA. Germline V lookup: CDR1 MNHEY, CDR2 SMNVEV (reference sequence). The CDR3 runs 15 residues. The CDR3 loop reads CASSLSTTGSHEQYF.

This chain links TRBV4-1 with TRBJ2-4; TCRdb returns TRBD2, unconfirmable since there is no DNA. Looked up from germline, CDR1 is MGHRA and CDR2 is YSYEKL. The CDR3 contains 14 residues. CDR3 amino acids: CASRPAWGKNIQYF.

CDR3 amino acids: CASSLEGSRETQYF. The chain has TRBV5-1 and TRBJ2-5. Germline V gives CDR1 SGHRS, CDR2 YFSETQ. This CDR3 has 14 amino acids.

The genes are TRBV4-1 and TRBJ2-7; TCRdb gives TRBD1 as the D gene, but with no DNA this cannot be confirmed. The CDR3 totals 20 residues. The germline gives CDR1 MGHRA, CDR2 YSYEKL. The CDR3 here is CASSQGPLVPRDSLSYEQYF.

The chain uses TRBV5-1 and TRBJ2-5; TCRdb names TRBD1, which stays unverified in the absence of DNA. Germline CDR1 SGHRS, CDR2 YFSETQ. This CDR3 is 15 amino acids long. CDR3 loop: CASSLWGTGEETQYF.

CDR3 region: CASSHWGLAGPSEQFF. The chain is built from TRBV4-3 and TRBJ2-1; lacking DNA, the TRBD2 call made by TCRdb goes unchecked. The CDR3 has 16 residues. Germline assignment: CDR1 LGHNA and CDR2 YSLEER.

This chain links TRBV20-1 with TRBJ2-7; absent DNA, TCRdb's TRBD1 call cannot be checked. The germline CDR1 and CDR2 sequences are DFQATT and SNEGSKA (reference sequence). There are 13 residues in the CDR3. The CDR3 here is CSAHRQGQNEQYF.

The CDR3 protein is CASSPGSWGAGANVLTF. J is TRBJ2-6 and V is TRBV11-2; no DNA is available, so the TRBD1 call from TCRdb remains unchecked. The CDR3 has 17 residues. Germline loops: CDR1 SGHAT, CDR2 FQNNGV.

The chain carries TRBV12-3 or TRBV12-4 and TRBJ2-7; TCRdb's D call of TRBD1 is untestable without DNA. This CDR3 region has 15 residues. The CDR3 protein is CASALYGTVAPEQYF.

V gene TRBV18 combines with J gene TRBJ1-1. Per the germline V gene, CDR1 is KGHSH and CDR2 is LQKENI. The CDR3 covers 15 residues. This CDR3 is CASSPLPAGETEAFF.

This chain connects TRBV4-1 to TRBJ2-1. Per germline, CDR1 MGHRA and CDR2 YSYEKL. This CDR3 is 16 amino acids long. The CDR3 loop reads CASSQDDQNSYNEQFF.

The chain has TRBV5-1 and TRBJ2-1; the TCRdb D gene call, TRBD1, has no DNA to confirm it. Germline values: CDR1 SGHRS, CDR2 YFSETQ. The CDR3 spans 15 residues. The CDR3 sequence is CASSGGDSSYNEQFF.

The J gene is TRBJ2-5, the V gene TRBV7-6; TCRdb designates TRBD1, a call that cannot be tested without DNA. Looked up from germline, CDR1 is SGHVS and CDR2 is FNYEAQ. The CDR3 is 14 amino acids. The CDR3: CASSLTGGVETQYF.

This chain uses TRBV11-2 with TRBJ2-1; as DNA is missing, the TRBD2 call by TCRdb cannot be tested. The germline CDR1 and CDR2 sequences are SGHAT and FQNNGV. The CDR3 covers 14 residues. The CDR3 is CASSLTSGTNEQFF.